These T cell receptor beta chains were read from a single sample in a study of OX40 agonist ivuxolimab in advanced cancers. Sequenced by immunoSEQ multiplex PCR; TCRdb stores in-frame clones only, minus some. The profile shows approximately 42,000 clones, 70% to 90% of them singletons. The material was CD4+ or CD8+ T cells sorted from blood, obtained in a trial of the OX40 agonist ivuxolimab. The receptor source for this set is an adult with an advanced solid tumor such as melanoma, head and neck, liver or kidney cancer. Both conserved end residues are part of each CDR3. A D gene is named only where the DNA matches it firmly. Some rows have no size entry. The others give once, few or many, or a class for an expanded clone.

size: once
V: TRBV11-2
D: .
J: TRBJ2-3
DNA: TGTGCCAGCAGCCGGGACCAACCGAGCACAGATACGCAGTATTTT
CDR3: CASSRDQPSTDTQYF

size: few
V: TRBV30
D: .
J: TRBJ1-3
DNA: TGTGCCTGGAGTACTGGAAACACCATATATTTT
CDR3: CAWSTGNTIYF

size: once
V: TRBV19
D: TRBD1
J: TRBJ2-6
DNA: TGTGCCAGTGGGGACAGGGGCCTTTTTACCTCTGGGGCCAACGTCCTGACTTTC
CDR3: CASGDRGLFTSGANVLTF

size: .
V: TRBV11-3
D: TRBD2
J: TRBJ2-2
DNA: TGTGCCAGCAGCATCAGCGGGAGAGCCACCGGGGAGCTGTTTTTT
CDR3: CASSISGRATGELFF

size: .
V: TRBV21-1
D: .
J: TRBJ2-5
DNA: TGTGCCAGCAGCAAAAGTGGGACTAGTAAAGAGACCCAGTACTTC
CDR3: CASSKSGTSKETQYF

size: .
V: TRBV7-9
D: TRBD2
J: TRBJ2-1
DNA: TGTGCCAGCAGCTTCTCGGGGGGAGGTGGTGAGCAGTTCTTC
CDR3: CASSFSGGGGEQFF

size: .
V: TRBV7-6
D: TRBD2
J: TRBJ2-3
DNA: TGTGCCAGCAGCTTCGGCGGGAGGGACCTCACAGATACGCAGTATTTT
CDR3: CASSFGGRDLTDTQYF

size: .
V: TRBV10-3
D: .
J: TRBJ2-4
DNA: TGTGCCATCAGAGAGGGGCGAGAGGACATTCAGTACTTC
CDR3: CAIREGREDIQYF

size: .
V: TRBV4-1
D: .
J: TRBJ1-5
DNA: TGCGCCAGCAGCCAAGAGGAAAGGCAGCCCCAGCATTTT
CDR3: CASSQEERQPQHF

size: medium-sized
V: TRBV19
D: TRBD1
J: TRBJ1-1
DNA: TGTGCCAGTAGTACCTCAGACAGGGGGAACACTGAAGCTTTCTTT
CDR3: CASSTSDRGNTEAFF

size: .
V: TRBV5-1
D: .
J: TRBJ2-5
DNA: TGCGCCAGCAGCTTGGGTGGGGAAGAGACCCAGTACTTC
CDR3: CASSLGGEETQYF

size: .
V: TRBV7-2
D: .
J: TRBJ2-3
DNA: TGTGCCAGCAGGCGGGCCCGCACAGATACGCAGTATTTT
CDR3: CASRRARTDTQYF

size: .
V: TRBV5-1
D: TRBD1
J: TRBJ2-1
DNA: TGCGCCAGCGCATACACAGGGGACACCTACAATGAGCAGTTCTTC
CDR3: CASAYTGDTYNEQFF

size: .
V: TRBV7-9
D: .
J: TRBJ1-1
DNA: TGTGCCAGCAGCTTAGTTGGGGCAGGACTCACTGAAGCTTTCTTT
CDR3: CASSLVGAGLTEAFF

size: .
V: TRBV30
D: TRBD1
J: TRBJ1-2
DNA: TGTGCCTGGAGTGTGGACAGGGGATATGGCTACACCTTC
CDR3: CAWSVDRGYGYTF

size: .
V: TRBV6-1
D: .
J: TRBJ1-1
DNA: TGTGCCAGCAGTGAAGGGGGAGGGACTGAAGCTTTCTTT
CDR3: CASSEGGGTEAFF

size: .
V: TRBV5-1
D: TRBD1
J: TRBJ2-2
DNA: TGCGCCAGCAGCCTGGCGGGACAGGAGAACACCGGGGAGCTGTTTTTT
CDR3: CASSLAGQENTGELFF

size: .
V: TRBV5-1
D: .
J: TRBJ1-5
DNA: TGCGCCAGCAGCTTGGTCGGGGGGCAAGATCAGCCCCAGCATTTT
CDR3: CASSLVGGQDQPQHF

size: once
V: TRBV5-4
D: TRBD2
J: TRBJ2-3
DNA: TGTGCCAGCAGCTTACGGCTAGCGGGAGAGGGAGATACGCAGTATTTT
CDR3: CASSLRLAGEGDTQYF

size: once
V: TRBV25-1
D: .
J: TRBJ2-1
DNA: TGTGCCAGCAGTGCAGCGGACCACTCCTACAATGAGCAGTTCTTC
CDR3: CASSAADHSYNEQFF

size: .
V: TRBV7-2
D: .
J: TRBJ1-5
DNA: TGTGCCAGCAGCTCGACAATAAATCAGCCCCAGCATTTT
CDR3: CASSSTINQPQHF

size: once
V: TRBV7-2
D: TRBD2
J: TRBJ2-7
DNA: TGTGCCAGCAGCTTTAGCGGGAGGGCCAACGAGCAGTACTTC
CDR3: CASSFSGRANEQYF

size: .
V: TRBV11-3
D: TRBD2
J: TRBJ2-1
DNA: TGTGCCAGCAGCTCCATTAGGAGGACTAGCGGATTACACAATGAGCAGTTCTTC
CDR3: CASSSIRRTSGLHNEQFF

size: once
V: TRBV29-1
D: .
J: TRBJ1-3
DNA: TGCAGCGCCCGGGACAACGGAAACACCATATATTTT
CDR3: CSARDNGNTIYF

size: .
V: TRBV6-6
D: TRBD2
J: TRBJ2-7
DNA: TGTGCCAGCAGTTACCCCGGGACTAGCGACTACGAGCAGTACTTC
CDR3: CASSYPGTSDYEQYF

size: .
V: TRBV7-9
D: .
J: TRBJ2-5
DNA: TGTGCCAGCAGCCGCCGCGCCAAGGTCGTGGAGACCCAGTACTTC
CDR3: CASSRRAKVVETQYF

size: .
V: TRBV2
D: .
J: TRBJ1-4
DNA: TGTGCCAGCAGTGACCAGGGTGCTGGGGAGGAAAAACTGTTTTTT
CDR3: CASSDQGAGEEKLFF

size: .
V: TRBV5-1
D: TRBD2
J: TRBJ2-3
DNA: TGCGCCAGCAGCTTGGCTTCGGGGACTAGGGCAGATACGCAGTATTTT
CDR3: CASSLASGTRADTQYF

size: .
V: TRBV15
D: TRBD2
J: TRBJ2-2
DNA: TGTGCCACCAGCAGAGGGGAGGGATGGCGGGAGGCATTGAACACCGGGGAGCTGTTTTTT
CDR3: CATSRGEGWREALNTGELFF

size: few
V: TRBV12-5
D: .
J: TRBJ1-3
DNA: TGTGCTAGTGAAAACTTCGCCGCAGGGTTTGGAAACACCATATATTTT
CDR3: CASENFAAGFGNTIYF

size: .
V: TRBV7-9
D: .
J: TRBJ1-4
DNA: TGTGCCAGCGCAGTCGGTAATGAAAAACTGTTTTTT
CDR3: CASAVGNEKLFF

size: .
V: TRBV18
D: .
J: TRBJ1-1
DNA: TGTGCCAGCTCATCCCAGAGGACCGGGTTTGGGAACACTGAAGCTTTCTTT
CDR3: CASSSQRTGFGNTEAFF

size: .
V: TRBV7-3
D: .
J: TRBJ2-2
DNA: TGTGCCAGCAGCCCGACAGCGGCCGGGGAGCTGTTTTTT
CDR3: CASSPTAAGELFF

size: few
V: TRBV5-1
D: .
J: TRBJ2-6
DNA: TGCGCCAGCAGCCTGGGACGGTACTCTGGGGCCAACGTCCTGACTTTC
CDR3: CASSLGRYSGANVLTF

size: .
V: TRBV7-8
D: .
J: TRBJ2-2
DNA: TGTGCCAGCACCCACCGGGGACTCCTCACCGGGGAGCTGTTTTTT
CDR3: CASTHRGLLTGELFF

size: .
V: TRBV10-3
D: TRBD1
J: TRBJ2-1
DNA: TGTGCCATCAGTGAGTCAGGGACAGGGGGCAATAATGAGCAGTTCTTC
CDR3: CAISESGTGGNNEQFF

size: .
V: TRBV5-5
D: TRBD1
J: TRBJ1-2
DNA: TGTGCCAGCAGCTTGGGACAGGGCGGCGGCTACACCTTC
CDR3: CASSLGQGGGYTF

size: .
V: TRBV18
D: .
J: TRBJ1-1
DNA: TGTGCCAGCTCACATGATATGAACACTGAAGCTTTCTTT
CDR3: CASSHDMNTEAFF

size: .
V: TRBV19
D: TRBD2
J: TRBJ2-7
DNA: TGTGCCAGTAGTATCGGACTAGCGGGATATGAGCAGTACTTC
CDR3: CASSIGLAGYEQYF

size: .
V: TRBV6-5
D: .
J: TRBJ2-1
DNA: TGTGCCAGCAGTTACCAGCCCAGGGGTTTCGTCAATGAGCAGTTCTTC
CDR3: CASSYQPRGFVNEQFF

size: .
V: TRBV7-9
D: TRBD2
J: TRBJ2-7
DNA: TGTGCCAGCAGCTTGCAGCGGGAGGGTTACGAGCAGTACTTC
CDR3: CASSLQREGYEQYF

size: .
V: TRBV5-6
D: .
J: TRBJ2-2
DNA: TGTGCCAGCAGCCTGGGGCGGCTAGCGCCTACCGGGGAGCTGTTTTTT
CDR3: CASSLGRLAPTGELFF

size: .
V: TRBV2
D: .
J: TRBJ2-7
DNA: TGTGCCAGCATTGACTCGGGGCCCTACGAGCAGTACTTC
CDR3: CASIDSGPYEQYF

size: .
V: TRBV9
D: .
J: TRBJ1-6
DNA: TGTGCCAGCAGCGTAGAACAGAATTCACCCCTCCACTTT
CDR3: CASSVEQNSPLHF

size: once
V: TRBV10-3
D: .
J: TRBJ2-1
DNA: TGTGCCATCAGAGCGGACGTAGGAAGCTCCTACAATGAGCAGTTCTTC
CDR3: CAIRADVGSSYNEQFF

size: .
V: TRBV30
D: .
J: TRBJ1-1
DNA: TGTGGCGGAGAGGGGCGGACCGAAGGGCAACTTGAAGCTTTCTTT
CDR3: CGGEGRTEGQLEAFF

size: .
V: TRBV5-4
D: TRBD2
J: TRBJ2-3
DNA: TGTGCCAGCAGCCCCCTAGCGGGAGCGAGAACAGATACGCAGTATTTT
CDR3: CASSPLAGARTDTQYF

size: .
V: TRBV11-2
D: TRBD2
J: TRBJ2-2
DNA: TGTGCCAGCAGCCCCGTAGCGGGAGGGCCGGGTCTAAGGACCGGGGAGCTGTTTTTT
CDR3: CASSPVAGGPGLRTGELFF

size: .
V: TRBV18
D: .
J: TRBJ1-5
DNA: TGTGCCAGCTCACCAGGTGCGGGTCAGCCCCAGCATTTT
CDR3: CASSPGAGQPQHF

size: few
V: TRBV7-2
D: .
J: TRBJ2-1
DNA: TGTGCCAGCAGCCCCTCCCTAGCTGAATCCTACAATGAGCAGTTCTTC
CDR3: CASSPSLAESYNEQFF

size: .
V: TRBV11-2
D: .
J: TRBJ2-2
DNA: TGTGCCAGCAGCTTAGAAGATACGTCCAGCGGGGAGCTGTTTTTT
CDR3: CASSLEDTSSGELFF

size: .
V: TRBV5-1
D: .
J: TRBJ2-7
DNA: TGCGCCAGCAGCTCGGTCGCGTCCTACGAGCAGTACTTC
CDR3: CASSSVASYEQYF

size: .
V: TRBV21-1
D: .
J: TRBJ2-5
DNA: TGTGCCAGCAACAATATGGACAGGGGGGGAGAGACCCAGTACTTC
CDR3: CASNNMDRGGETQYF

size: .
V: TRBV12-5
D: TRBD1
J: TRBJ2-1
DNA: TGTGCTAGTGCCGAGGACAGGGTATACAATGAGCAGTTCTTC
CDR3: CASAEDRVYNEQFF

size: once
V: TRBV4-2
D: .
J: TRBJ1-1
DNA: TGTGCCAGCAGACGTATCATTGAGAACACTGAAGCTTTCTTT
CDR3: CASRRIIENTEAFF

size: .
V: TRBV19
D: .
J: TRBJ2-7
DNA: TGTGCCAGTAGTATGATGGGGAGGAGCTCCTACGAGCAGTACTTC
CDR3: CASSMMGRSSYEQYF

size: .
V: TRBV6-5
D: TRBD2
J: TRBJ2-7
DNA: TGTGCCAGCACCCCGGGACTAGGAGTCGAGCAGTACTTC
CDR3: CASTPGLGVEQYF

size: .
V: TRBV2
D: .
J: TRBJ1-6
DNA: TGTGCCAGCACAGAAAATTCACCCCTCCACTTT
CDR3: CASTENSPLHF

size: once
V: TRBV7-2
D: .
J: TRBJ2-5
DNA: TGTGCCAGCAGCTTACGAAGGCAAGAGACCCAGTACTTC
CDR3: CASSLRRQETQYF